Listed below are T cell receptor beta chains from one sample, sequenced in a study of T cell changes during pregnancy in multiple sclerosis. TCRdb's table, derived via immunoSEQ multiplex PCR, lists solely in-frame clones and lacks some. The sample holds fewer than 50,000 clones, roughly 91% seen once. The input for sequencing was CD8+ T cells from peripheral blood mononuclear cells, taken in the first trimester of pregnancy. The receptors originated from a female donor with multiple sclerosis, enrolled in a pregnancy study. CDR3s include the opening cysteine and the closing phenylalanine or tryptophan.

TRBJ1-5	TRBV2	15	CASSERQPLNQPQHF
TRBJ1-6	TRBV6-6	14	CASSYGQGASPLHF
TRBJ1-4	TRBV7-6	15	CASSYSGGPREKLFF
TRBJ2-7	TRBV4-1	14	CASSQDQGNYEQYF
TRBJ2-1	TRBV7-9	14	CASSLALNNNEQFF
TRBJ2-1	TRBV4-3	14	CASSQERGGNEQFF
TRBJ1-2	TRBV11-2	13	CASSQTGQYGYTF
TRBJ2-7	TRBV7-3	13	CASSSGQTYEQYF
TRBJ2-7	TRBV7-7	13	CASSQGTYYEQYF
TRBJ1-1	TRBV19	19	CASSFRTANGLFRRTEAFF
TRBJ2-7	TRBV9	16	CASSPKLGGKSYEQYF
TRBJ1-3	TRBV28	14	CASSFRGLGNTIYF
TRBJ1-2	TRBV11-2	14	CASGTGRTSSGYTF
TRBJ2-7	TRBV29-1	17	CSVEGGPGLAASYEQYF
TRBJ1-1	TRBV6-1	14	CASSVNGGNTEAFF